This T cell receptor (beta chain) was recorded in a study of T cells expressing NK-cell markers. Overall study context: Sorted CD3+CD56-NKG2C+, CD3+CD56+NKG2C+ and CD3+CD56+NKG2C- T cells supplied the TCR beta repertoires. Of eight sequenced donors, seven were HCMV-seropositive and one HCMV-seronegative. Study-wide results and limits: Similarly, these clonotypes led the CD3+CD56-NKG2C+ fraction as well in a handful of donors.

Per the germline V gene, CDR1 is SNHLY and CDR2 is FYNNEI. The CDR3 totals 14 residues. The authors made TCR beta cDNA libraries by 5'RACE template switching. This switching added a universal primer site and UMIs. TCRdb reprocessed the 5' RACE reads, with one entry per CDR3 protein and no DNA. The listing contains approximately 440,000 distinct CDR3 sequences. Remarks on this clonotype: Its specificity is unknown.

This receptor was taken from a woman aged 50 to 65 in good health. This sequence joins TRBV2 and TRBJ1-1. Sample: blood T cells: a sorted CD56 or NKG2C T cell subset, CD4+ or CD8+ T cells, or bulk PBMC T cells (not recorded which). CDR3 protein: CAGRADISNTEAFF.